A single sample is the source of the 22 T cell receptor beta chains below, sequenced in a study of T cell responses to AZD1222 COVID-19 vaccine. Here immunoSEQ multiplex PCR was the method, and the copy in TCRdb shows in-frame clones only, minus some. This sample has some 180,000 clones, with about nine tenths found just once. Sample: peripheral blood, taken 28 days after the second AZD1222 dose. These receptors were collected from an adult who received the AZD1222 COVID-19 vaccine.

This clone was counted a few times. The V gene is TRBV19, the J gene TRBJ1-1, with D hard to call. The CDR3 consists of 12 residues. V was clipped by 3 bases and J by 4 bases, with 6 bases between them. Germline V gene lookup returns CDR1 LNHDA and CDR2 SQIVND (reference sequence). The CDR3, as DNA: TGTGCCAGTAGTATCAGAGGCACTGAAGCTTTCTTT. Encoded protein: CASSIRGTEAFF. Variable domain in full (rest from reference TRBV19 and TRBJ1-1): DGGITQSPKYLFRKEGQNVTLSCEQNLNHDAMYWYRQDPGQGLRLIYYSQIVNDFQKGDIAEGYSVSREKKESFPLTVTSAQKNPTAFYLCASSIRGTEAFFGQGTRLTVV.

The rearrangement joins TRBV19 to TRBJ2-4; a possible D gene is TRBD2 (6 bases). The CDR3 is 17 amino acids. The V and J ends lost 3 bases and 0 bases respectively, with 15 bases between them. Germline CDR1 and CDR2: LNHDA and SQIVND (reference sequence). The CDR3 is CASSIPGGMLAKNIQYF. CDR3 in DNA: TGTGCCAGTAGTATTCCGGGCGGGATGCTAGCCAAAAACATTCAGTACTTC.

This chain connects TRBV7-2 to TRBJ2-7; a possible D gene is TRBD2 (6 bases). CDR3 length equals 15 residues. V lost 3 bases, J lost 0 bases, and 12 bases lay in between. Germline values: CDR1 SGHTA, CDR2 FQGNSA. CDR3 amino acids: CASSFQAGGSYEQYF. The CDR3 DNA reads TGTGCCAGCAGCTTCCAAGCGGGTGGCTCCTACGAGCAGTACTTC.

This CDR3 is CASSFEVGRGYSPLHF. CDR3 DNA sequence: TGTGCCAGCAGCTTTGAAGTGGGACGGGGTTACTCACCCCTCCACTTT. The rearrangement uses TRBV5-4 and TRBJ1-6, with D possibly being TRBD1 (5 bases). The CDR3 runs 16 residues. Trimming left V 2 bases short and J 10 bases short, with 19 bases between. From germline, CDR1 is SGHNT and CDR2 YYREEE (reference sequence).

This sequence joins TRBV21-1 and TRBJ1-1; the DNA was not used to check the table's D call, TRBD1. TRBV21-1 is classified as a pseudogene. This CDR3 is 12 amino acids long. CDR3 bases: TGTGCCAGCAGCGGACGGACAGGGCTAGCTTTCTTT. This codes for CASSGRTGLAFF.

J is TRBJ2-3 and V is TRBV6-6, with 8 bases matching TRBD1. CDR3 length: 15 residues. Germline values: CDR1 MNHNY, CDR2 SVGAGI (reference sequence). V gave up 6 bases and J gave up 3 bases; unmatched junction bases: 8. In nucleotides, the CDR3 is TGTGCCAGCAGCCCGAGACAGGGGCCGACAGATACGCAGTATTTT. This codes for CASSPRQGPTDTQYF.

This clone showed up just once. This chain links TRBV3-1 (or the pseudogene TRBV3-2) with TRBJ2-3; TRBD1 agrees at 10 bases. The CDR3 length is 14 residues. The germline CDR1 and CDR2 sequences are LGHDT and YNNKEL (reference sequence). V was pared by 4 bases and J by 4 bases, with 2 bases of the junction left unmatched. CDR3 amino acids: CASSPGQGSDTQYF. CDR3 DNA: TGTGCCAGCAGCCCGGGACAGGGGTCAGATACGCAGTATTTT.

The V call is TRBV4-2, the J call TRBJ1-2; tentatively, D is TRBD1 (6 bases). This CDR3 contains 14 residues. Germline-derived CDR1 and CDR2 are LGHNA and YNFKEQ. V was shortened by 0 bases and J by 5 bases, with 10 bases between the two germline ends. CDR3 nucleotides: TGTGCCAGCAGCCAAGAGGCAGGGGTTTATGGCTACACCTTC. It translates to CASSQEAGVYGYTF.

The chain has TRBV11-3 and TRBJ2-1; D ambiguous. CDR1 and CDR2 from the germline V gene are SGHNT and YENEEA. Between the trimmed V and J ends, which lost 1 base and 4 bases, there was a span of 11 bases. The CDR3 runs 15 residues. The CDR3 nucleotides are TGTGCCAGCAGCTTAGCGGGTAACTCATACAATGAGCAGTTCTTC. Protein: CASSLAGNSYNEQFF.

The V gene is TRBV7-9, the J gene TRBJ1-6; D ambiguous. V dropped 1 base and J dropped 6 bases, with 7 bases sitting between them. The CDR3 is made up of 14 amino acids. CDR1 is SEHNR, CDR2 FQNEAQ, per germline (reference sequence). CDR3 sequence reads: CASSLETSNSPLHF. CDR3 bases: TGTGCCAGCAGCTTAGAAACCTCTAATTCACCCCTCCACTTT. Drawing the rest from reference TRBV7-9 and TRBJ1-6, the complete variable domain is DTGVSQNPRHKITKRGQNVTFRCDPISEHNRLYWYRQTLGQGPEFLTYFQNEAQLEKSRLLSDRFSAERPKGSFSTLEIQRTEQGDSAMYLCASSLETSNSPLHFGNGTRLTVT.

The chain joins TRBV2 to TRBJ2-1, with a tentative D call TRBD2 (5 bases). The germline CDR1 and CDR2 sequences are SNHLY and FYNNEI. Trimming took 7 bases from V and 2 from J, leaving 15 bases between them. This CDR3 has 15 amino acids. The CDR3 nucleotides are TGTGCCAGCAAAGGGAGTGGCGGTGCCTACAATGAGCAGTTCTTC. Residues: CASKGSGGAYNEQFF.

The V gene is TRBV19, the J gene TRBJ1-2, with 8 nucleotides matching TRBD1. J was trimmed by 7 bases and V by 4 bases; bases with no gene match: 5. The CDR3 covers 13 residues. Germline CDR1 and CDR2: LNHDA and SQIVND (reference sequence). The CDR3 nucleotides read TGTGCCAGTAGTACTCAGGGGGCTGTTGGCTACACCTTC. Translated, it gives CASSTQGAVGYTF.

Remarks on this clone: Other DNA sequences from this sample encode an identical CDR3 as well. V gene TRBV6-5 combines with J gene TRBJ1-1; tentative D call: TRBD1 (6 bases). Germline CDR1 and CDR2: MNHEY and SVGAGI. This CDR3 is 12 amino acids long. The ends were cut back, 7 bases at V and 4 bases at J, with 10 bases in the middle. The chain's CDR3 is CASKQGSTEAFF. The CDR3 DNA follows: TGTGCCAGCAAGCAGGGGTCCACTGAAGCTTTCTTT.

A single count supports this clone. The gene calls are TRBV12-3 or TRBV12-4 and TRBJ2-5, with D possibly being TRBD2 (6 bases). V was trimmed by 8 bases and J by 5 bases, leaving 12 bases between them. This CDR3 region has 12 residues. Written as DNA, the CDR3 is TGTGCCAGCGGAGGGTTTCGGGAGACCCAGTACTTC. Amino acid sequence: CASGGFRETQYF.

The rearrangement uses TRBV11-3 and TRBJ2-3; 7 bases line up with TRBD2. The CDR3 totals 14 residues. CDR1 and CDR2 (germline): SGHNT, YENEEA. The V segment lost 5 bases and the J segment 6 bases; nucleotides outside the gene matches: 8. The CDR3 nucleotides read TGTGCCAGCAGCGTGCGGGGGACCACTGATACGCAGTATTTT. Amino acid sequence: CASSVRGTTDTQYF.

CDR3: CASSLKAGANYGYTF. CDR3 sequence (DNA): TGTGCCAGCAGCTTAAAAGCAGGGGCCAACTATGGCTACACCTTC. V and J are TRBV7-3 and TRBJ1-2; possible D gene TRBD1, 6 bases. The germline V gene encodes CDR1 SGHTA and CDR2 FQGTGA. There are 15 residues in the CDR3. Deletions cut 1 base from V and 2 bases from J, with 11 bases between.

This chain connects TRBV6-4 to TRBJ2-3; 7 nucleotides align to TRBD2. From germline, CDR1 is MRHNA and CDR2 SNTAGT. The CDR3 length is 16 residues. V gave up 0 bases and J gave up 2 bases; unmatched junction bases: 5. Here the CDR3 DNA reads TGTGCCAGCAGTGACTCCGCTCAGCGGGACACAGATACGCAGTATTTT. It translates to CASSDSAQRDTDTQYF.

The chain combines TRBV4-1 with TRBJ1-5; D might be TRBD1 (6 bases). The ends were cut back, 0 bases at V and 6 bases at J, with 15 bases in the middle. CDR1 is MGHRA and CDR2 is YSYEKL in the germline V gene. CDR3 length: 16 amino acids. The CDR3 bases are TGCGCCAGCAGCCAAGATTTCAGGGGTTTCAGTCAGCCCCAGCATTTT. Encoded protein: CASSQDFRGFSQPQHF.

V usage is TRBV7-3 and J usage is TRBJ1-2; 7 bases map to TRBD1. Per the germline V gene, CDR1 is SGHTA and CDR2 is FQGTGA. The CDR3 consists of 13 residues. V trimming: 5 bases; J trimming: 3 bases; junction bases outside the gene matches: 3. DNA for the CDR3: TGTGCCAGCAGCCATCAGGGGGACTATGGCTACACCTTC. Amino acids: CASSHQGDYGYTF.

CDR3 sequence (DNA): TGTGCCAGCAGTGAAGGGTCAGGGGTCCCCGGGGAGCTGTTTTTT. This sequence encodes CASSEGSGVPGELFF. This chain links TRBV2 with TRBJ2-2; D may be TRBD1 (6 bases). The germline V gene has CDR1 SNHLY and CDR2 FYNNEI. V dropped 1 base and J dropped 6 bases, with 12 bases sitting between them. The CDR3 has 15 amino acids.

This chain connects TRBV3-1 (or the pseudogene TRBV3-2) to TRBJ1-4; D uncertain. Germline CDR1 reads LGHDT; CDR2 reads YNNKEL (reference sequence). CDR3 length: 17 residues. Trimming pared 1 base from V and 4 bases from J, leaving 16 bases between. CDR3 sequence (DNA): TGTGCCAGCAGCCAAGGATTTGAGGCGTTCCTTAATGAAAAACTGTTTTTT. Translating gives CASSQGFEAFLNEKLFF.

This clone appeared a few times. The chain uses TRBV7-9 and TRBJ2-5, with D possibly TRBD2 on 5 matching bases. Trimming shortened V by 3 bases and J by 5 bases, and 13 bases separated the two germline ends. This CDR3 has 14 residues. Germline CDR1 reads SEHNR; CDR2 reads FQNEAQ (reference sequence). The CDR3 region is CASSFGLKDETQYF. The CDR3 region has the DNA TGTGCCAGCAGCTTCGGACTCAAAGATGAGACCCAGTACTTC.